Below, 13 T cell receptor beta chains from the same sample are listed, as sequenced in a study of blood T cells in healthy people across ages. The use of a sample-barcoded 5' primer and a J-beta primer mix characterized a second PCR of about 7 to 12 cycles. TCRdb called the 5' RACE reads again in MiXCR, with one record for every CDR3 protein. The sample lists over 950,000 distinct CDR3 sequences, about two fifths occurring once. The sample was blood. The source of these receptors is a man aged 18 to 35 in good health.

CDR3 sequence (DNA): TGTGCCAGCAGCCAAGATGCTTTATCGGATCAGCCCCAGCATTTT. It translates to CASSQDALSDQPQHF. The chain has TRBV3-1 and TRBJ1-5; D is uncertain. The germline gives CDR1 LGHDT, CDR2 YNNKEL (reference sequence). The ends were cut back, 0 bases at V and 5 bases at J, with 11 bases in the middle. The CDR3 loop spans 15 amino acids.

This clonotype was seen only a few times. The CDR3 region has the DNA TGTGCCAGCAGTACCGGGACAGGGACGGGCACAGATACGCAGTATTTT. Translating gives CASSTGTGTGTDTQYF. This chain links TRBV12-3 or TRBV12-4 with TRBJ2-3; 9 bases line up with TRBD1. The CDR3 runs to 16 residues. V lost 5 bases, J lost 1 base, and 7 bases stayed unmatched.

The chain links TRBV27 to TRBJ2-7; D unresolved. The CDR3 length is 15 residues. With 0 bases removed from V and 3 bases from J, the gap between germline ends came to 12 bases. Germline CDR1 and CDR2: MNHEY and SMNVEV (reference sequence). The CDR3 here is CASSLSGSLVYEQYF. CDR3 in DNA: TGTGCCAGCAGTTTATCTGGGTCGCTTGTCTACGAGCAGTACTTC.

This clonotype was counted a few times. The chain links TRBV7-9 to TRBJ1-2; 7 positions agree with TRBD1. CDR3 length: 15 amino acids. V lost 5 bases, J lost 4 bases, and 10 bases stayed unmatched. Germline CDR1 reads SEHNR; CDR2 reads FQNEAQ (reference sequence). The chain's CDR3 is CASSTSGSGGYGYTF. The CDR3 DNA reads TGTGCCAGCAGCACCTCTGGTTCAGGGGGCTATGGCTACACCTTC.

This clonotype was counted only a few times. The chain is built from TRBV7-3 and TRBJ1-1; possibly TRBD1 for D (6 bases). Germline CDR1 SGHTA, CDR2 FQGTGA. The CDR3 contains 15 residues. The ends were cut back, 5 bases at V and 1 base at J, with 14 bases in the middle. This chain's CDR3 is CASSPQGGRNTEAFF. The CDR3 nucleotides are TGTGCCAGCAGCCCCCAAGGGGGTAGGAACACTGAAGCTTTCTTT.

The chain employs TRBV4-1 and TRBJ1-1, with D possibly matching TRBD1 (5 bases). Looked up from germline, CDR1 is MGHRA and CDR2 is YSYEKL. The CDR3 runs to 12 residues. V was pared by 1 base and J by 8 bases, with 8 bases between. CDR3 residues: CASSQGTSEAFF. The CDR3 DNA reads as TGCGCCAGCAGCCAAGGGACATCGGAAGCTTTCTTT.

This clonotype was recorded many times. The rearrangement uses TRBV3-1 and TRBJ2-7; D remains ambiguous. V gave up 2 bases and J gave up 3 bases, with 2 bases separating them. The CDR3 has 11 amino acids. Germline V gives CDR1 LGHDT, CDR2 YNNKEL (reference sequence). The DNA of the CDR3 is TGTGCCAGCAGCCAATACTACGAGCAGTACTTC. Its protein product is CASSQYYEQYF.

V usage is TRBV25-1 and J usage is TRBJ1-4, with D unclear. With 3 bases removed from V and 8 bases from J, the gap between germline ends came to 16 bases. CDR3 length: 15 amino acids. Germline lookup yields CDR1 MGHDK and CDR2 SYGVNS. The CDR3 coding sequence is TGTGCCAGCAGTGACGTAACCCCAGCTAGAGAAAAACTGTTTTTT. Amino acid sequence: CASSDVTPAREKLFF. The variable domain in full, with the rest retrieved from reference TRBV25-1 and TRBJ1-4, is EADIYQTPRYLVIGTGKKITLECSQTMGHDKMYWYQQDPGMELHLIHYSYGVNSTEKGDLSSESTVSRIRTEHFPLTLESARPSHTSQYLCASSDVTPAREKLFFGSGTQLSVL.

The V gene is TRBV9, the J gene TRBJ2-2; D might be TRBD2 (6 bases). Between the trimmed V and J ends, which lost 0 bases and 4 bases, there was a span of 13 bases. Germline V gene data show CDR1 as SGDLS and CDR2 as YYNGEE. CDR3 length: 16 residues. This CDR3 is CASSVATGLRTGELFF. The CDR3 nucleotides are TGTGCCAGCAGCGTAGCTACGGGACTTCGCACCGGGGAGCTGTTTTTT.

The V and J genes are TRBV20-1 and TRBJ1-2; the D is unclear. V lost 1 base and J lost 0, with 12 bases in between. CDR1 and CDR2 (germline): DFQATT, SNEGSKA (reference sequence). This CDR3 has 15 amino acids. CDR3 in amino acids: CSARVGWDANYGYTF. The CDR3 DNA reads TGCAGTGCTAGAGTCGGTTGGGATGCTAACTATGGCTACACCTTC.

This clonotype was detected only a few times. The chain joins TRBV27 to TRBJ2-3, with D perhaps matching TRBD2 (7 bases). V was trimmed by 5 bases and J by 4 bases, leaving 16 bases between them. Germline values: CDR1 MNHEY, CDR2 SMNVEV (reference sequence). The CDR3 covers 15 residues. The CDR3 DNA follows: TGTGCCAGCAGTCCTCAGGCGGGGGCCCCAGATACGCAGTATTTT. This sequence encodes CASSPQAGAPDTQYF.

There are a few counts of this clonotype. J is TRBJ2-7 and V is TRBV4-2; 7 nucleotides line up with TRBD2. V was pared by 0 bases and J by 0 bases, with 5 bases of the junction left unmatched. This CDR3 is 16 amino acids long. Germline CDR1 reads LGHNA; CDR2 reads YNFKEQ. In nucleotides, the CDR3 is TGTGCCAGCAGCCAAGAGGGAGGGGTAAGCTCCTACGAGCAGTACTTC. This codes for CASSQEGGVSSYEQYF.

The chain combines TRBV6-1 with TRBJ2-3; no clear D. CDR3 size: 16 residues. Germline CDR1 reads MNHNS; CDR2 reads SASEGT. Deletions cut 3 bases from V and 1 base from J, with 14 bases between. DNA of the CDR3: TGTGCCAGCAGTGAGTACGCCTCTTCGGGCACAGATACGCAGTATTTT. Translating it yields CASSEYASSGTDTQYF.